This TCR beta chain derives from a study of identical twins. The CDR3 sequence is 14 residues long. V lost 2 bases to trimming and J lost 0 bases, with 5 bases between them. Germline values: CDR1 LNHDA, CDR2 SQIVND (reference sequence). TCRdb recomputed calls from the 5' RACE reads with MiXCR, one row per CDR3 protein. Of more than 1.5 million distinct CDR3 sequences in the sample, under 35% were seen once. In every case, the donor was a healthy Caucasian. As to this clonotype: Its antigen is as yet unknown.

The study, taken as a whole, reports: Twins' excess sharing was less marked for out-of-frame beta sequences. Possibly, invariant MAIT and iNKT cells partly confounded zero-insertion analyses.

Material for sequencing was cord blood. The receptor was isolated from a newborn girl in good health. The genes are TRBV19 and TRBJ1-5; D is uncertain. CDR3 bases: TGTGCCAGTAGTATAAGGGTTAGCAATCAGCCCCAGCATTTT. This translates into CASSIRVSNQPQHF.